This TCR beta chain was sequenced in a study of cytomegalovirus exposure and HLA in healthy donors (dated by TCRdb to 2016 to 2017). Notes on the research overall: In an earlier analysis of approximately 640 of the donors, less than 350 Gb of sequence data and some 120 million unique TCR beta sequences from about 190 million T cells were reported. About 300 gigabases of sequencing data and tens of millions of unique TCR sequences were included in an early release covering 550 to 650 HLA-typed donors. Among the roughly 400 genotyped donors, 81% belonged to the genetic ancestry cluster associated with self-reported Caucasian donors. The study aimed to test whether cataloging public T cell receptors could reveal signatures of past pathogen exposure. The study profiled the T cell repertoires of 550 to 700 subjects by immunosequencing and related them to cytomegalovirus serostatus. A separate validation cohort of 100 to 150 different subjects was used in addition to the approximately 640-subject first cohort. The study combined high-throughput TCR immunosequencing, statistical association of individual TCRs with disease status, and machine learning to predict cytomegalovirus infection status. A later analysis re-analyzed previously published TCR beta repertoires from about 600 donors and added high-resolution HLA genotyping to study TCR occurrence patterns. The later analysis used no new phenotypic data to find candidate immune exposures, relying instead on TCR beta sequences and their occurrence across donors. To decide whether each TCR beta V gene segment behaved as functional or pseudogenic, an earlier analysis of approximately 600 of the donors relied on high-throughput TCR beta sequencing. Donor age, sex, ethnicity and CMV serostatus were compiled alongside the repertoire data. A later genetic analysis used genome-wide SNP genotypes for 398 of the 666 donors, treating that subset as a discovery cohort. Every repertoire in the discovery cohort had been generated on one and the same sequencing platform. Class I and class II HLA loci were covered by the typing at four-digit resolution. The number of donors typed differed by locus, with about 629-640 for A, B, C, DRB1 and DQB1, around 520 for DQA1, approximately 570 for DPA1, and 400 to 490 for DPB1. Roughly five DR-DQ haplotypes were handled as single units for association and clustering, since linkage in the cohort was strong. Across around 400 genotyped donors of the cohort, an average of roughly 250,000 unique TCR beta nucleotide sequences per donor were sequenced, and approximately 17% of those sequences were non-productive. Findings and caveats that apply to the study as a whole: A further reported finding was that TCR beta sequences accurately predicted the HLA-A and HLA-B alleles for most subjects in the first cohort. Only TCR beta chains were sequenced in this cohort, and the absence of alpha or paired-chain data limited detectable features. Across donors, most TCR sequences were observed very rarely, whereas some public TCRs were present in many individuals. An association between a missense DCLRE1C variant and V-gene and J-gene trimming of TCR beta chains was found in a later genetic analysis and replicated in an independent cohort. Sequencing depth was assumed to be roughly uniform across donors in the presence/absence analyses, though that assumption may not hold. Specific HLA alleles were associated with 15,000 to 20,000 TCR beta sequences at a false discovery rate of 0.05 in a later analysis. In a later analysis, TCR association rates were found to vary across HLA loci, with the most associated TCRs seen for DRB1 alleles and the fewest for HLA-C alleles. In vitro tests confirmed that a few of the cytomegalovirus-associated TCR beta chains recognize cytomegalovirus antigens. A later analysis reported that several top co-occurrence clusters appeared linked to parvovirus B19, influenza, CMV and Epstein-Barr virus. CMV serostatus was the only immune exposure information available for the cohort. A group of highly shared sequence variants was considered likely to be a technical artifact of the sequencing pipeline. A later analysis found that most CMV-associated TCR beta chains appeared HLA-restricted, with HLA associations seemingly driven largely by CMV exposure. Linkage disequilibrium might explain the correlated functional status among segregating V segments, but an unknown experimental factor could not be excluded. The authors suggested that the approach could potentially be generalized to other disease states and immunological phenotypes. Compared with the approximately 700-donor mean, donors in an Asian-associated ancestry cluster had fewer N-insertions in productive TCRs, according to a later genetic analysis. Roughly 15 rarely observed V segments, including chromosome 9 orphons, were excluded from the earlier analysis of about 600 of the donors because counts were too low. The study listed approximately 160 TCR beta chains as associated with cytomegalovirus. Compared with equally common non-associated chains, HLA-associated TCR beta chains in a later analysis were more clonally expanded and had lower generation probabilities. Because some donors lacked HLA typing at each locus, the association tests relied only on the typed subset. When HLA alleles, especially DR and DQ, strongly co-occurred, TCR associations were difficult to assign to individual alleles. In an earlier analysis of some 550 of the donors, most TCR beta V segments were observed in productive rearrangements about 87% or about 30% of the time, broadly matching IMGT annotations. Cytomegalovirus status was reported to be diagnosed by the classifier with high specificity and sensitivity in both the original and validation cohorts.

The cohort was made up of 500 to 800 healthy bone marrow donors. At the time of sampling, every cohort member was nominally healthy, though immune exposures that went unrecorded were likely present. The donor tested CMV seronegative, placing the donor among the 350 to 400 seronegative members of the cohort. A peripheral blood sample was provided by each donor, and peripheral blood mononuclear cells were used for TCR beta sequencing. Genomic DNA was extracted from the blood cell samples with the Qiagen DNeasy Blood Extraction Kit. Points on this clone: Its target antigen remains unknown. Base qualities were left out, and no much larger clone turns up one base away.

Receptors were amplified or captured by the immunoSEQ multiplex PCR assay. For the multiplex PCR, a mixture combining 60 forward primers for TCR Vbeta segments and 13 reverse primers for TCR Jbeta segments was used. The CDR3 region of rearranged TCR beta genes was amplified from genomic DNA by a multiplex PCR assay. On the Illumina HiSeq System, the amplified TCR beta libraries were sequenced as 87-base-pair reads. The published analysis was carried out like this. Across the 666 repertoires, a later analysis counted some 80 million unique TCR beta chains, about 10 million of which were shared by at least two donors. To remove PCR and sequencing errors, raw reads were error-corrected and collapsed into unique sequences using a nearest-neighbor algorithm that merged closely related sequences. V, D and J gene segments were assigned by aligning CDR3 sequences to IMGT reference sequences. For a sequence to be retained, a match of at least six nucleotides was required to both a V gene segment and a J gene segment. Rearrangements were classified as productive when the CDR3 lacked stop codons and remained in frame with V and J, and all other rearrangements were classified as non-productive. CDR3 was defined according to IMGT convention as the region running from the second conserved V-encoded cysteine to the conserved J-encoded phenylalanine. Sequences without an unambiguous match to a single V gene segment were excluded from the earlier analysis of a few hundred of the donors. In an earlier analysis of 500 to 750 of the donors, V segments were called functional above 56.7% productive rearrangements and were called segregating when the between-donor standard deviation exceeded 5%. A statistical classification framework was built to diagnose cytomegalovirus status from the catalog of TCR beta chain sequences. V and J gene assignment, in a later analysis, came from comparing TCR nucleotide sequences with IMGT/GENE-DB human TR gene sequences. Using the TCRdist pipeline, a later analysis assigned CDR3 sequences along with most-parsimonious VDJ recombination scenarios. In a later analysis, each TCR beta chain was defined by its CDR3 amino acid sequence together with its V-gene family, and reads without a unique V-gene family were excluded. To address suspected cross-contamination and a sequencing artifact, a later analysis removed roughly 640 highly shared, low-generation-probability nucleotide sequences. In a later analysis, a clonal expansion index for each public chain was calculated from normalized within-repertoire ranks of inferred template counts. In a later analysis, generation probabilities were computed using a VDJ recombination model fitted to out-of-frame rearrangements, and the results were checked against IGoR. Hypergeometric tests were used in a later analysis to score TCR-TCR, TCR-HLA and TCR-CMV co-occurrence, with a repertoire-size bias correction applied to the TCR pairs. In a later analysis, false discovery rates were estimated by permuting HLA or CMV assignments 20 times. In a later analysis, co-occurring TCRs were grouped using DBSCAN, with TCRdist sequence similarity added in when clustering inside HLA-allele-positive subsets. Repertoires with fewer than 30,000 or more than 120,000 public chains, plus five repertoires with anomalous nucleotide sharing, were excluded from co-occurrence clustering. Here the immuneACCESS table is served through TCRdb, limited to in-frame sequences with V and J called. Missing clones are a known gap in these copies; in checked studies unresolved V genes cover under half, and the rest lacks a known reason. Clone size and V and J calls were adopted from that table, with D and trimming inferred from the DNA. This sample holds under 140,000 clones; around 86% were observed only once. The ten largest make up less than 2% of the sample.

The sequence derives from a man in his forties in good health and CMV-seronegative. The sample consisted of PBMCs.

The DNA sequence reads TGCGCCAGCAGCCAAGAATCCAGCGGGGGCACCGGGGAGCTGTTTTTT. Its protein is CASSQESSGGTGELFF. In this chain, TRBV4-3 is recombined with TRBJ2-2, and TRBD2 matches 8 of the central bases. The junction shows trimming of 0 bases on V and 4 bases on J, and the gene matches do not reach 4 bases of it. Counted from cysteine to phenylalanine, this CDR3 has 16 amino acids. The DNA shown is the 48-base CDR3, in frame from base 1. The germline V gene sets CDR1 to LGHNA and CDR2 to YSLEER.